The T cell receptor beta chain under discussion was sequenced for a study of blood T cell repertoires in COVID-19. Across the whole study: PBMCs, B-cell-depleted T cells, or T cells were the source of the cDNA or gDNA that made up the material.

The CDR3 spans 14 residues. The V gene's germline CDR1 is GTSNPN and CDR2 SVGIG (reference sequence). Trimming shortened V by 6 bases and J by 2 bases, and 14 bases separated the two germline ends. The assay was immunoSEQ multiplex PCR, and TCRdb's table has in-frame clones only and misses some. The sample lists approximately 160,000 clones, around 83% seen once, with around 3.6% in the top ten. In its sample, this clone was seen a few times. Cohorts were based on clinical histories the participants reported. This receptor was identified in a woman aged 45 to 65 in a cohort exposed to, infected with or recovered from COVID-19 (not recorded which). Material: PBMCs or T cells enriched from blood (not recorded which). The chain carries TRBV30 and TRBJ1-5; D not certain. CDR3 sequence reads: CACQVTVGNQPQHF. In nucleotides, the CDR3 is TGTGCCTGCCAGGTTACGGTTGGCAATCAGCCCCAGCATTTT.